The 21 T cell receptor beta chains given below trace back to one sample, sequenced in a study of blood T cell repertoires in COVID-19. Using immunoSEQ multiplex PCR, the repertoire was profiled, and TCRdb retains in-frame clones only, with some absent. The sample includes roughly 220,000 clones, 85% to 90% of them seen just once. Specimen: PBMCs or T cells enriched from blood (not recorded which). The receptors derive from a woman aged 45-65 years with acute COVID-19.

This rearrangement joins TRBV11-3 to TRBJ2-1, with 13 bases fitting TRBD2. The germline V gene encodes CDR1 SGHNT and CDR2 YENEEA. This CDR3 spans 15 amino acids. V shed 4 bases, J shed 12 bases, and the junction held 9 bases outside the gene matches. CDR3 amino acids: CASSSRTSGSRGQFF. The CDR3 nucleotides read TGTGCCAGCAGCTCCCGGACTAGCGGGAGCCGGGGGCAGTTCTTC.

The J gene is TRBJ2-7, the V gene TRBV7-3, with D possibly matching TRBD2 (6 bases). This CDR3 is 14 amino acids long. CDR1 and CDR2 from the germline V gene are SGHTA and FQGTGA. V was shortened by 4 bases and J by 7 bases, with 17 bases between the two germline ends. CDR3 amino acids: CASSSGLIPWEQYF. In nucleotides, the CDR3 is TGTGCCAGCAGCTCCGGACTAATCCCTTGGGAGCAGTACTTC.

This chain links TRBV28 with TRBJ1-5, with TRBD1 as a possible D gene (5 bases). CDR1 MDHEN and CDR2 SYDVKM come from the germline V gene. This CDR3 spans 18 amino acids. Trimming removed 1 base from V and 2 bases from J, with 18 bases in between. The CDR3 DNA sequence: TGTGCCAGCAGTTTATCCTCGGGGTCGGGGGGTGGCAATCAGCCCCAGCATTTT. Residues: CASSLSSGSGGGNQPQHF.

The chain joins TRBV20-1 to TRBJ2-7; maybe TRBD1 (6 bases). The CDR3 extends over 14 amino acids. The germline V and J ends were trimmed by 3 bases and 3 bases, with 15 bases remaining between them. The germline V gene has CDR1 DFQATT and CDR2 SNEGSKA (reference sequence). In DNA form, the CDR3 reads TGCAGTGCTAGTCCGGGACAAAGAAACTACGAGCAGTACTTC. As protein: CSASPGQRNYEQYF.

This chain uses TRBV30 with TRBJ2-3, with D tentatively TRBD1 (6 bases). V shed 3 bases and J shed 2 bases, with 15 bases lying between them. The CDR3 extends over 15 amino acids. In germline, CDR1 is GTSNPN, CDR2 SVGIG (reference sequence). CDR3 loop: CAWRPQGRNTDTQYF. In DNA, the CDR3 is TGTGCCTGGAGACCCCAGGGGAGAAACACAGATACGCAGTATTTT.

The genes are TRBV7-9 and TRBJ2-4; possible D gene TRBD2, 6 bases. CDR1 and CDR2 from the germline V gene are SEHNR and FQNEAQ (reference sequence). Trimming removed 5 bases at V and 7 bases at J, with 15 bases between. This CDR3 is 14 amino acids long. CDR3 DNA sequence: TGTGCCAGCAGCCCGGAGGATCGGGGGAACATTCAGTACTTC. Translating it yields CASSPEDRGNIQYF.

This rearrangement joins TRBV19 to TRBJ2-1; 7 nucleotides agree with TRBD2. The CDR3 runs 17 residues. After removal of 1 base from V and 2 bases from J, the junction contained 8 bases not matched to a gene. CDR1 and CDR2 from the germline V gene are LNHDA and SQIVND (reference sequence). CDR3 sequence reads: CASSIVGAGAPYNEQFF. DNA of the CDR3: TGTGCCAGTAGTATAGTCGGTGCGGGAGCCCCCTACAATGAGCAGTTCTTC.

The V gene is TRBV9, the J gene TRBJ2-1; 7 bases map to TRBD1. CDR3 length: 15 amino acids. With V trimmed by 4 bases and J by 2 bases, 6 bases remained unmatched. Per the germline V gene, CDR1 is SGDLS and CDR2 is YYNGEE. For the CDR3, the DNA is TGTGCCAGCAGCCCGAGGGGGACAGCCTACAATGAGCAGTTCTTC. It encodes CASSPRGTAYNEQFF.

The rearrangement joins TRBV5-1 to TRBJ2-5, with 8 nucleotides matching TRBD2. With 4 bases clipped from V and 7 bases from J, the junction kept 15 bases outside the gene matches. The germline CDR1 and CDR2 sequences are SGHRS and YFSETQ. The CDR3 is 16 amino acids. CDR3 DNA sequence: TGCGCCAGCAGCCCGGGTACGGGAGGGAGTAAAGTGACCCAGTACTTC. Its translation is CASSPGTGGSKVTQYF.

The V gene is TRBV19, the J gene TRBJ1-4, with 8 bases fitting TRBD1. In germline, CDR1 is LNHDA, CDR2 SQIVND (reference sequence). The CDR3 has 15 amino acids. V was clipped by 5 bases and J by 5 bases; unmatched bases: 7. The CDR3, as DNA: TGTGCCAGTAGTCCTGTGGACAGGGAAAATGAAAAACTGTTTTTT. Translated: CASSPVDRENEKLFF.

This rearrangement joins TRBV19 to TRBJ2-5; TRBD2 agrees at 9 bases. This CDR3 has 16 residues. CDR1 and CDR2 (germline): LNHDA, SQIVND (reference sequence). Germline trimming cut 4 bases from V and 1 base from J; bases unmatched to any gene: 7. CDR3 region: CASSRTSVEFQETQYF. CDR3 sequence (DNA): TGTGCCAGTAGTAGGACTAGCGTTGAATTCCAAGAGACCCAGTACTTC.

This clone is a singleton in its sample. The rearrangement links TRBV5-6 to TRBJ2-1; 8 bases fit TRBD2. The CDR3 length is 14 residues. The V and J ends lost 6 bases and 12 bases, in that order; junction bases with no gene match: 14. In germline, CDR1 is SGHDT, CDR2 YYEEEE. The chain's CDR3 is CASTLSGSTGSQFF. The DNA for the CDR3 is TGTGCCAGCACCCTCAGCGGGAGCACAGGGTCGCAGTTCTTC.

This clone was detected only once. J is TRBJ1-1 and V is TRBV6-2 or TRBV6-3; D unclear. V was cut by 5 bases and J by 6 bases, with 16 bases left in between. CDR1 and CDR2 (germline): MNHEY, SVGEGT. The length of the CDR3 is 14 residues. The CDR3 reads CASSDTDSRAEAFF. For the CDR3, the DNA is TGTGCCAGCAGTGACACCGATTCCCGAGCTGAAGCTTTCTTT.

In nucleotides, the CDR3 is TGTGCCAGCAGCGGAACGTCAGGCGGGGGTTTTTCCTACGAGCAGTACTTC. It translates to CASSGTSGGGFSYEQYF. The V call is TRBV7-9, the J call TRBJ2-7, with 7 bases lining up with TRBD2. Germline CDR1 SEHNR, CDR2 FQNEAQ (reference sequence). Unmatched junction bases numbered 14, after V lost 5 bases and J lost 1 base. This CDR3 region has 17 residues.

The J gene is TRBJ1-1, the V gene TRBV9; TRBD1 might be the D (6 bases). Germline CDR1 is SGDLS and CDR2 is YYNGEE. V lost 3 bases, J lost 1 base, and 13 bases lay in between. This CDR3 region has 15 residues. CDR3 bases: TGTGCCAGCAGCGAGCAGGGGAGACCGAACACTGAAGCTTTCTTT. Its translation is CASSEQGRPNTEAFF. The entire variable domain, with the rest obtained from reference TRBV9 and TRBJ1-1, is as follows: DSGVTQTPKHLITATGQRVTLRCSPRSGDLSVYWYQQSLDQGLQFLIQYYNGEERAKGNILERFSAQQFPDLHSELNLSSLELGDSALYFCASSEQGRPNTEAFFGQGTRLTVV.

The chain has TRBV7-6 and TRBJ2-3, with D tentatively TRBD2 (6 bases). From germline, CDR1 is SGHVS and CDR2 FNYEAQ. The CDR3 is made up of 13 amino acids. The V end was cut by 1 base, the J end by 6 bases, with 8 bases between. CDR3 in amino acids: CASSLGGRDTQYF. Here the CDR3 DNA reads TGTGCCAGCAGCTTAGGGGGGAGGGATACGCAGTATTTT.

The chain uses TRBV5-1 and TRBJ2-1; the D gene is possibly TRBD2 (6 bases). From germline, CDR1 is SGHRS and CDR2 YFSETQ. The V end lost 6 bases, the J end lost 7 bases, and 20 bases lay between the germline ends. CDR3 length: 15 amino acids. The CDR3 loop is CASNLGNIRENEQFF. The CDR3 DNA is TGCGCCAGCAACCTTGGGAATATTCGGGAGAATGAGCAGTTCTTC.

The V gene is TRBV28, the J gene TRBJ2-4, with 9 bases matching TRBD1. Germline lookup yields CDR1 MDHEN and CDR2 SYDVKM. The CDR3 totals 16 residues. The V gene end was trimmed by 5 bases and the J gene end by 8 bases; junction bases not matched to a gene: 13. This chain's CDR3 is CASSPRTGGKADIQYF. In DNA, the CDR3 is TGTGCCAGCAGTCCTAGAACAGGGGGCAAGGCGGACATTCAGTACTTC.

This chain uses TRBV7-8 with TRBJ1-6, with TRBD1 matching 9 bases. V trimming: 5 bases; J trimming: 10 bases; junction bases outside the gene matches: 12. CDR3 length: 16 residues. Germline CDR1 reads SGHVS; CDR2 reads FQNEAQ. CDR3 in DNA: TGTGCCAGCAGCCTAACTTCGACAGGGGGAGGATCACCCCTCCACTTT. Residues: CASSLTSTGGGSPLHF.

This clone was seen at least ten times. The chain recombines TRBV24-1 with TRBJ2-7; 8 bases are a match to TRBD1. The CDR3 spans 13 residues. In germline, CDR1 is KGHDR, CDR2 SFDVKD. V shed 5 bases, J shed 4 bases, and the junction held 3 bases outside the gene matches. In DNA, the CDR3 is TGTGCCACCAGTGGAGGGGACAGGTACGAGCAGTACTTC. It codes for CATSGGDRYEQYF.

V gene TRBV15 combines with J gene TRBJ2-3, with 7 bases aligning to TRBD2. Losses at the gene ends were 4 bases for V and 0 bases for J; bases not matched to a gene: 13. Germline CDR1 reads LNHNV; CDR2 reads YYDKDF (reference sequence). The CDR3 loop spans 18 amino acids. This CDR3 reads CATSKKWGLAESTDTQYF. CDR3 in DNA: TGTGCCACCAGCAAAAAATGGGGTCTAGCGGAGAGCACAGATACGCAGTATTTT.